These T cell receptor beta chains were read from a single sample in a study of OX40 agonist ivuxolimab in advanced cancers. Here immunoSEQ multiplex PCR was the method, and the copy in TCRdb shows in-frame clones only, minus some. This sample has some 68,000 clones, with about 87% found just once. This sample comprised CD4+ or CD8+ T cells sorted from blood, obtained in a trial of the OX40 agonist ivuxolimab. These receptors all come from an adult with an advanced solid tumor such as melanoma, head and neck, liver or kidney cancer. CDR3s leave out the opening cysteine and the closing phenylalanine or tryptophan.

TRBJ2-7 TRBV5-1 ASSLESGRFYEQY
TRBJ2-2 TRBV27 ASRGSGRAGELF
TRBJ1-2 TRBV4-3 ASSQGRGDHYGYT
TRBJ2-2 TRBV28 ASSSATILTGELF
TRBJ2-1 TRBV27 ASSLSILAGNNEQF
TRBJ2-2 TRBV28 ASSASGTGNTGELF
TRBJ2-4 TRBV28 ASSLPGRAKNIQY
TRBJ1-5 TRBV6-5 ASSYAGDSNQPQH
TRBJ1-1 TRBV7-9 ASSPLDRDTEAF
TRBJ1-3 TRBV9 ASSVVGGQGNTIY
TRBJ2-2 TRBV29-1 SVKELAGGLNTGELF
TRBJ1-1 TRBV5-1 ASSPVQVNTEAF
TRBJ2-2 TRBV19 ASRDWTSGRGTGELF
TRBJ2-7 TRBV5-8 ASSLPSSLGEQY
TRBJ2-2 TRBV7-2 ASRPYTGLTGELF
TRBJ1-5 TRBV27 ASSSYSNQPQH
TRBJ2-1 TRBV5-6 ASSFGTGGARVTNEQF
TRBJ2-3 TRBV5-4 ASSLGGTNTDTQY
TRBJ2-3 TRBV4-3 ASSRGDGPTDTQY
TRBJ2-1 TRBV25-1 ASSDSSSYNEQF
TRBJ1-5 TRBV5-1 ASSLGGRAAQPQH
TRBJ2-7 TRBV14 ASSPRDRLYEQY
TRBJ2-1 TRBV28 ASLGDPPENEQF
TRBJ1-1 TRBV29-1 SVEPTRGQTNTEAF
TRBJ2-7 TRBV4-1 ASSLRQGSPYEQY
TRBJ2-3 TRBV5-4 ASSFIAGGPGDTQY
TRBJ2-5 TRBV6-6 ASRTHYRQEEETQY
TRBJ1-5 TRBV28 ASLERKGNQPQH
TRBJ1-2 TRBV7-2 ASSFSRGAGRGYT
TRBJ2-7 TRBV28 ASSEAVPYEQY
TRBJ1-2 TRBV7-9 ASSLTWDYGYT
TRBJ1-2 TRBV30 AWSLQGASGYT
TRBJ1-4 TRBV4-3 ASSQGDRGWDEKLF
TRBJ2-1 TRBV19 ASDEQGASYNEQF
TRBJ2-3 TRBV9 ASSDSSADTQY
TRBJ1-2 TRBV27 ASKVIPRGGYT
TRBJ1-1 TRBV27 ASSLRGSATEAF
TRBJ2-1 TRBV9 ASGRAGEQF
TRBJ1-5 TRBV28 ASSFYTGGAKPQH
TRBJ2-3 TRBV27 ASSYGPEVSDTQY
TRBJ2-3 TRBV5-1 ASNPAGGTDTQY
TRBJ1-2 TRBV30 AWSVGSARGGYGYT
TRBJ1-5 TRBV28 ASRDLSDSNQPQH
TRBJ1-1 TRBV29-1 SVEDARNTEAF
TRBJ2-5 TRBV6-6 ASSKRTGGLETQY
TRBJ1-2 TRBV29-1 SVEGSNYGYT
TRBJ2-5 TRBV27 ASSLVSETQY
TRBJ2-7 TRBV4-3 ASSQAVGAGGYEQY
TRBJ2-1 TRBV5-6 ASSLVGLAEEF
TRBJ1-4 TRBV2 ASSGAFGSLNEKLF
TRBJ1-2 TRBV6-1 ASSEGGTGISYT
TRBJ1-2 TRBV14 ASSQATANYGYT
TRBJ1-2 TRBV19 ASSTIGTGGYGYT
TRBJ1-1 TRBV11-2 ASSPGAGWGTEAF
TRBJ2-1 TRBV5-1 ASSFSSSYNEQF
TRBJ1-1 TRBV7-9 ASSLALTRDSEAF
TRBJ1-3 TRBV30 AWSGDSNPFSGNTIY
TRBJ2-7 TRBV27 ASSFLPLQGYEQY
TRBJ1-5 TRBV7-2 ASSLASVDQPQH